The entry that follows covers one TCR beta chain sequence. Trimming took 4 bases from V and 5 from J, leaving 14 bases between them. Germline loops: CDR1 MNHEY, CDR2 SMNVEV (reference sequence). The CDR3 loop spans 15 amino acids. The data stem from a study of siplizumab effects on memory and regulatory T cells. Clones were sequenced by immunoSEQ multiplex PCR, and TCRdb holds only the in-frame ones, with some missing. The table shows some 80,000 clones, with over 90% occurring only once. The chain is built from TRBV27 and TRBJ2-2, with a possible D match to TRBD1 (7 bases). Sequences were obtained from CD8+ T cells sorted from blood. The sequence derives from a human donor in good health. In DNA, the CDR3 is TGTGCCAGCAGTTCCCCAGGGGGGTCGACCGGGGAGCTGTTTTTT. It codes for CASSSPGGSTGELFF.